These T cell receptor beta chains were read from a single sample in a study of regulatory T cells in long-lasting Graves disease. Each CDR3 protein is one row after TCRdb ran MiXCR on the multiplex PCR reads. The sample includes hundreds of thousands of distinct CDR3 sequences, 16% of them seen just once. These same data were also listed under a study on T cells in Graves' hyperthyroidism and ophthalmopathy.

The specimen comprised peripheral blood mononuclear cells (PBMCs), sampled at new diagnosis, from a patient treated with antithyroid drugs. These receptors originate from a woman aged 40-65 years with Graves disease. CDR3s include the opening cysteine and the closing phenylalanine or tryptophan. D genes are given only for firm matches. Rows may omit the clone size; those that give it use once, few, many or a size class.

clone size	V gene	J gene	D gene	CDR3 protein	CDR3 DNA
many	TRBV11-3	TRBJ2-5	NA	CASSLVLLTYQETQYF	TGTGCCAGCAGCTTGGTCTTATTGACCTACCAAGAGACCCAGTACTTC
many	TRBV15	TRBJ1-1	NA	CATSRDNSDRDTEAFF	TGTGCCACCAGCAGAGATAATTCGGATAGGGACACTGAAGCTTTCTTT
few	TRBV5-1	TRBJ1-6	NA	CASNMGWNSPLHF	TGCGCCAGCAATATGGGGTGGAATTCACCCCTCCACTTT
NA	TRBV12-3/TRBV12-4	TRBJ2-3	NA	CASSYPGETDTQYF	TGTGCCAGCAGTTACCCGGGGGAAACAGATACGCAGTATTTT
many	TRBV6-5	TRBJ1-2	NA	CASSSDSSYTF	TGTGCCAGCAGTTCGGACAGCAGCTACACCTTC
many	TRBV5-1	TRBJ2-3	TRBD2	CASSLASASGRLTDTQYF	TGCGCCAGCAGCTTGGCCTCGGCTAGCGGACGACTCACAGATACGCAGTATTTT
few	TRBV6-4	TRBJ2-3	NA	CASSDSYSDTQYF	TGTGCCAGCAGTGATTCCTACTCAGATACGCAGTATTTT
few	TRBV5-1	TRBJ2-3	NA	CASYVGPGGADTQYF	TGCGCCAGTTATGTGGGACCCGGGGGCGCAGATACGCAGTATTTT
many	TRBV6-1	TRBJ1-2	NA	CASRSRGDRGYTF	TGTGCCAGCAGATCCAGGGGTGATCGTGGCTACACCTTC
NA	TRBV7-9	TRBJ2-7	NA	CASSSTLQETYEQYF	TGTGCCAGCAGCTCCACGTTACAAGAAACCTACGAGCAGTACTTC
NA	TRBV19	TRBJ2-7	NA	CASSQGRIAYEQYF	TGTGCCAGTAGTCAAGGCAGGATCGCCTACGAGCAGTACTTC
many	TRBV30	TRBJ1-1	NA	CAWSVVKGAEAFF	TGTGCCTGGAGTGTAGTGAAAGGGGCTGAAGCTTTCTTT
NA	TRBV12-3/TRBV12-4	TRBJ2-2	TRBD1	CASRGQAPGELFF	TGTGCCAGCAGGGGACAGGCACCCGGGGAGCTGTTTTTT
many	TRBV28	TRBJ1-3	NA	CASSLGVLRTASGNTIYF	TGTGCCAGCAGTTTAGGAGTCCTGCGGACAGCCTCTGGAAACACCATATATTTT
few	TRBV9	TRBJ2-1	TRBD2	CASSVEGAGSAGGASANEQFF	TGTGCCAGCAGCGTAGAAGGAGCTGGCTCAGCGGGGGGAGCTAGTGCCAATGAGCAGTTCTTC
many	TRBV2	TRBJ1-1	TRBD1	CASVIQGVNTEAFF	TGTGCCAGCGTAATACAGGGGGTGAACACTGAAGCTTTCTTT
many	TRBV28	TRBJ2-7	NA	CASSSPTLGRRRGQYF	TGTGCCAGCAGTTCACCAACCCTAGGGAGGAGGAGGGGGCAGTACTTC
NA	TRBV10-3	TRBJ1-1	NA	CAISVSPSGNTEAFF	TGTGCCATCAGTGTAAGTCCCAGTGGGAACACTGAAGCTTTCTTT
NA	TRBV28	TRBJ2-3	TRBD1	CASSRDSYTDTQYF	TGTGCCAGCAGTCGGGACAGCTACACAGATACGCAGTATTTT
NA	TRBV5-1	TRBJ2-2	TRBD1	CASSATGQNTGELFF	TGCGCCAGCAGCGCGACAGGGCAGAACACCGGGGAGCTGTTTTTT